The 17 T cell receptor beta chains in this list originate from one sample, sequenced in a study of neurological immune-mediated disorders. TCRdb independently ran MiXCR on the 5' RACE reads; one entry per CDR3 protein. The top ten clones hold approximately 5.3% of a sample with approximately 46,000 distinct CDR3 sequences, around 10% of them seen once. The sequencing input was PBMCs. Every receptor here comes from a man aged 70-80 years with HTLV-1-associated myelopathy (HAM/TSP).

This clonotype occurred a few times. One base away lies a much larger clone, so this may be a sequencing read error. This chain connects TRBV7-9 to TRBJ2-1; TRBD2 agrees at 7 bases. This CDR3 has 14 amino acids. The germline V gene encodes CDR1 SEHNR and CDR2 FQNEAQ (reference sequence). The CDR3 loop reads CVSSTGAGYNEQFF. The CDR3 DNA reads TGTGTCAGCAGCACCGGAGCGGGATACAATGAGCAGTTCTTC.

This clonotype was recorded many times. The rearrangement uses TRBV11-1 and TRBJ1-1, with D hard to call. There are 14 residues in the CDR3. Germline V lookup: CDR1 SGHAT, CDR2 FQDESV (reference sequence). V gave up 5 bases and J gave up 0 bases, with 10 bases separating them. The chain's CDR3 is CASSPQPLNTEAFF. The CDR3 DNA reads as TGTGCCAGCAGCCCACAGCCTTTGAACACTGAAGCTTTCTTT.

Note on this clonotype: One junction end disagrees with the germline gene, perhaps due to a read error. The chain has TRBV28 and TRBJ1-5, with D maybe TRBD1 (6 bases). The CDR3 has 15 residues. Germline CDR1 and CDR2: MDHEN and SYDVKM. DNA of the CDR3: TGTGCCAGCAGTTTTCTTTCTGGGGGCAATAAGCCCCAGCATTTT. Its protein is CASSFLSGGNKPQHF.

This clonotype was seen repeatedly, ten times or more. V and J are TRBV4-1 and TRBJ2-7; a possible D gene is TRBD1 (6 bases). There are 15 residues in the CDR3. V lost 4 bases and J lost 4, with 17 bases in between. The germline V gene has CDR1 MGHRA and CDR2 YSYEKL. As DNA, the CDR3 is TGCGCCAGCAGCCCCACCTCGGGGACAAATTACGAGCAGTACTTC. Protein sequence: CASSPTSGTNYEQYF.

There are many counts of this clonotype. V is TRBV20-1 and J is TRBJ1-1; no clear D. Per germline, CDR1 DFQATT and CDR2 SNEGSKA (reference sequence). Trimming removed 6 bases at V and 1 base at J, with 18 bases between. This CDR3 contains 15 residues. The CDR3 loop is CSAIISGPQNTEAFF. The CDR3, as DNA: TGCAGTGCCATAATTTCCGGGCCCCAGAACACTGAAGCTTTCTTT.

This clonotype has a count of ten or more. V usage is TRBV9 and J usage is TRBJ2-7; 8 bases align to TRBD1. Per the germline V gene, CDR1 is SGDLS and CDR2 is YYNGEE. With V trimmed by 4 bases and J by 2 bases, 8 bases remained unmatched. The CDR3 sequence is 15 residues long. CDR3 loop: CASSPPGGKPYEQYF. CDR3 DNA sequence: TGTGCCAGCAGCCCCCCAGGGGGCAAGCCCTACGAGCAGTACTTC.

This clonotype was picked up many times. The chain's CDR3 is CSARGIGQPQHF. The DNA for the CDR3 is TGCAGTGCTCGGGGTATTGGTCAGCCCCAGCATTTT. V gene TRBV20-1 combines with J gene TRBJ1-5; D is unclear. Per germline, CDR1 DFQATT and CDR2 SNEGSKA (reference sequence). CDR3 length: 12 residues. The V and J ends lost 5 bases and 6 bases respectively, with 11 bases between them.

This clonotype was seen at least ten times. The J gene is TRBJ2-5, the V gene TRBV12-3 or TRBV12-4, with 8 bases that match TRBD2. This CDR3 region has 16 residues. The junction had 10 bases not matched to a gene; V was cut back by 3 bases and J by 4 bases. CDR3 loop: CASSFGLAAIPETQYF. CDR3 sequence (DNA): TGTGCCAGCAGTTTCGGACTAGCAGCCATACCAGAGACCCAGTACTTC.

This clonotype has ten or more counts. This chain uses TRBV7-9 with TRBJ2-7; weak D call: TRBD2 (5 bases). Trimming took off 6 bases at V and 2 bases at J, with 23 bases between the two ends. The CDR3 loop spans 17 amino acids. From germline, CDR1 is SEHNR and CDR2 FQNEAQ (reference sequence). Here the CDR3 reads CASSVTPGRLFPYEQYF. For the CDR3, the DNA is TGTGCCAGCAGTGTTACCCCGGGAAGGCTGTTTCCCTACGAGCAGTACTTC.

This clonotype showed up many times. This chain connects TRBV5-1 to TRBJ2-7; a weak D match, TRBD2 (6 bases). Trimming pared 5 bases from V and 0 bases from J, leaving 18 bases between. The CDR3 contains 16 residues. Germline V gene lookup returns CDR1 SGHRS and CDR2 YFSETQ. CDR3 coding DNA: TGCGCCAGCAGAGAGGAGGGTGGAAGCAGCTCCTACGAGCAGTACTTC. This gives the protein CASREEGGSSSYEQYF. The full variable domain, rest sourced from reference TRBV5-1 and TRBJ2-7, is KAGVTQTPRYLIKTRGQQVTLSCSPISGHRSVSWYQQTPGQGLQFLFEYFSETQRNKGNFPGRFSGRQFSNSRSEMNVSTLELGDSALYLCASREEGGSSSYEQYFGPGTRLTVT.

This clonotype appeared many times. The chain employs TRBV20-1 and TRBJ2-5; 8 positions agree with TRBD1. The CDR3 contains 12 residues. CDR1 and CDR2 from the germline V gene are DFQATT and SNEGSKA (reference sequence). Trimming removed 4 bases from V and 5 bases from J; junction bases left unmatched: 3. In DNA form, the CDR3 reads TGCAGTGCTACCCGGACAGGGGAGACCCAGTACTTC. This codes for CSATRTGETQYF.

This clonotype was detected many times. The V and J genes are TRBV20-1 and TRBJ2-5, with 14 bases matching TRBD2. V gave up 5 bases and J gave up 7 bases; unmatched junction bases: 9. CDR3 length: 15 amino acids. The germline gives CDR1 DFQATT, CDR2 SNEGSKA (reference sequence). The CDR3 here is CSALVGTSGSGTQYF. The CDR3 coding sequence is TGCAGTGCTCTTGTAGGGACTAGCGGGAGCGGGACCCAGTACTTC.

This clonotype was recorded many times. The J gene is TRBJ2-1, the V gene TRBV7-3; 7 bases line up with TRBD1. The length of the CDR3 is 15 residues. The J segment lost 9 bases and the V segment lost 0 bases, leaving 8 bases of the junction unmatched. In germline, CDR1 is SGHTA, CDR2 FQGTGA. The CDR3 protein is CASSLTGEGGGEQFF. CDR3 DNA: TGTGCCAGCAGCTTAACTGGTGAAGGGGGCGGTGAGCAGTTCTTC.

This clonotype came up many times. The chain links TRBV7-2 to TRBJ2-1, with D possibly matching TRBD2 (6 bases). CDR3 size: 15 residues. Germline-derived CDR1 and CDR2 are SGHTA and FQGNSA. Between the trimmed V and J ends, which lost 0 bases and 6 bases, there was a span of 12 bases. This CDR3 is CASSLAWGTGNEQFF. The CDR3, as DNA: TGTGCCAGCAGCTTAGCTTGGGGGACTGGCAATGAGCAGTTCTTC.

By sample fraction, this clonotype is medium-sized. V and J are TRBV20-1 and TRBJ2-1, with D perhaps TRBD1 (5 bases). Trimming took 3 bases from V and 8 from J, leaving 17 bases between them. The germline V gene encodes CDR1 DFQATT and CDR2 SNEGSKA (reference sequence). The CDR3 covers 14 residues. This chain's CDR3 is CSARDLRAPYEQFF. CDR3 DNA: TGCAGTGCTAGGGATCTCAGGGCCCCCTATGAGCAGTTCTTC.

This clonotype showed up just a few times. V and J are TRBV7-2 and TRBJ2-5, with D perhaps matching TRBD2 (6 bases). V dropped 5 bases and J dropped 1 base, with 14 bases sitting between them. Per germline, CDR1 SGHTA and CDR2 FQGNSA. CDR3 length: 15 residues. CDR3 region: CASSPQRTIQETQYF. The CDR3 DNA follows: TGTGCCAGCAGCCCCCAAAGGACTATCCAAGAGACCCAGTACTTC.

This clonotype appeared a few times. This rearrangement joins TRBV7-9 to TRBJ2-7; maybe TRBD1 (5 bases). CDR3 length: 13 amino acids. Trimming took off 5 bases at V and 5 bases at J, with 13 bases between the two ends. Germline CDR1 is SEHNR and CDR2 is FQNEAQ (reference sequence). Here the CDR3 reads CASSPPGFHEQYF. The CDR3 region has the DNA TGTGCCAGCAGCCCCCCAGGGTTCCACGAGCAGTACTTC.